A single sample gave rise to the 17 T cell receptor beta chains below, sequenced in a study of T cell repertoires in cytomegalovirus infection. These receptors lack a known antigen. TCRdb reprocessed the reads via MiXCR and lists one record per CDR3 protein. The table shows roughly 500,000 distinct CDR3 sequences, with approximately 46% occurring only once. Sequencing was performed on cultured PBMCs, taken from culture after CMV antigen stimulation. These TCRs come from a human donor in good health (CMV status not recorded). Some clones in this sample may be carry-over from other donors' samples.

This clonotype was counted a few times. The chain joins TRBV4-1 to TRBJ2-1, with a tentative D call TRBD1 (5 bases). This CDR3 region has 16 residues. Trimming stripped 1 base from V and 5 bases from J, with 15 bases between. Germline V lookup: CDR1 MGHRA, CDR2 YSYEKL. The CDR3 sequence is CASSQVYRRKDNEQFF. The CDR3 coding sequence is TGCGCCAGCAGCCAAGTTTACAGGCGAAAGGACAATGAGCAGTTCTTC.

The chain is built from TRBV11-3 and TRBJ2-1, with TRBD2 as a possible D gene (5 bases). The V end lost 0 bases, the J end lost 12 bases, and 12 bases lay between the germline ends. The V gene's germline CDR1 is SGHNT and CDR2 YENEEA. The CDR3 sequence is 13 residues long. The CDR3 DNA reads as TGTGCCAGCAGCTTAGATCCGAGGGTCGCGCAGTTCTTC. Encoded protein: CASSLDPRVAQFF.

This clonotype was counted many times. J is TRBJ2-3 and V is TRBV7-2, with D unclear. V was pared by 4 bases and J by 1 base, with 12 bases between. This CDR3 is 15 amino acids long. Germline values: CDR1 SGHTA, CDR2 FQGNSA. The CDR3 spells CASSSASIGTDTQYF. The DNA for the CDR3 is TGTGCCAGCAGCTCGGCCTCCATAGGCACAGATACGCAGTATTTT.

The table lists this clonotype with a few counts. This chain connects TRBV6-2 or TRBV6-3 to TRBJ2-1; weak D call: TRBD2 (5 bases). Germline values: CDR1 MNHEY, CDR2 SVGEGT. This CDR3 has 15 amino acids. V was clipped by 6 bases and J by 8 bases, with 20 bases between them. The CDR3: CASSLSRAGGHEQFF. The CDR3 nucleotides read TGTGCCAGCAGCCTATCTAGAGCCGGCGGGCATGAGCAGTTCTTC.

This clonotype was seen only a few times. The chain uses TRBV6-1 and TRBJ1-6, with no clear D. The length of the CDR3 is 15 residues. Per the germline V gene, CDR1 is MNHNS and CDR2 is SASEGT. Between the trimmed V and J ends, which lost 5 bases and 7 bases, there was a span of 15 bases. The CDR3 protein is CASSYRGSNNSPLHF. The CDR3 nucleotides read TGTGCCAGCAGTTACAGAGGTTCCAACAATTCACCCCTCCACTTT.

This clonotype occurred a few times. V gene TRBV20-1 combines with J gene TRBJ2-7, with 9 bases matching TRBD2. The CDR3 extends over 14 amino acids. The V and J ends lost 6 bases and 3 bases, in that order; junction bases with no gene match: 9. Germline CDR1 DFQATT, CDR2 SNEGSKA (reference sequence). The CDR3 bases are TGCAGTGCCGCTAAAGCGGGAGGACACTACGAGCAGTACTTC. It codes for CSAAKAGGHYEQYF.

This clonotype was counted only a few times. The chain is built from TRBV7-8 and TRBJ1-4; TRBD1 might be the D (5 bases). Trimming pared 0 bases from V and 6 bases from J, leaving 14 bases between. Germline CDR1 is SGHVS and CDR2 is FQNEAQ. The CDR3 has 16 residues. CDR3 region: CASSLAFGGGYEKLFF. CDR3 coding DNA: TGTGCCAGCAGCTTAGCGTTTGGGGGGGGGTATGAAAAACTGTTTTTT.

In its sample, this clonotype was seen once. Since no conserved phenylalanine or tryptophan closes the CDR3, a read error is the likely cause. V gene TRBV6-5 combines with J gene TRBJ2-7, with D perhaps being TRBD1 or TRBD2 (6 bases each). This CDR3 comprises 16 residues. CDR1 and CDR2 (germline): MNHEY, SVGAGI. Trimming shortened V by 5 bases and J by 5 bases, and 22 bases separated the two germline ends. CDR3 region: CASSRPSGHPSDEQYI. As DNA, the CDR3 is TGTGCCAGCAGTCGCCCTTCGGGACACCCTAGCGACGAGCAGTACATC.

The chain combines TRBV27 with TRBJ2-7; D is unclear. The germline V and J ends were trimmed by 4 bases and 3 bases, with 10 bases remaining between them. Germline V gives CDR1 MNHEY, CDR2 SMNVEV (reference sequence). The CDR3 is 13 residues long. The CDR3 is CASSYTAVYEQYF. CDR3 nucleotide sequence: TGTGCCAGCAGTTATACTGCCGTCTACGAGCAGTACTTC.

This chain uses TRBV4-1 with TRBJ2-2; unclear D gene. The germline V gene encodes CDR1 MGHRA and CDR2 YSYEKL. CDR3 length: 14 amino acids. The germline V and J ends were trimmed by 4 bases and 0 bases, with 6 bases remaining between them. The CDR3 loop is CASSPIANTGELFF. CDR3 coding DNA: TGCGCCAGCAGCCCTATAGCGAACACCGGGGAGCTGTTTTTT.

V gene TRBV2 combines with J gene TRBJ2-6, with D perhaps matching TRBD1 (5 bases). Trimming removed 3 bases at V and 0 bases at J, with 12 bases between. CDR1 is SNHLY, CDR2 FYNNEI, per germline. The CDR3 has 17 amino acids. The CDR3 DNA follows: TGTGCCAGCAGTGACGGCAGGGCCGCCTCTGGGGCCAACGTCCTGACTTTC. Translation: CASSDGRAASGANVLTF.

In this sample, this clonotype turned up a few times. This chain uses TRBV2 with TRBJ2-1; 16 bases line up with TRBD2. From germline, CDR1 is SNHLY and CDR2 FYNNEI. This CDR3 spans 13 amino acids. V was pared by 9 bases and J by 8 bases, with 1 base of the junction left unmatched. Here the CDR3 DNA reads TGTGCCAGTGGGACTAGCGGGGGGGATGAGCAGTTCTTC. It is translated as CASGTSGGDEQFF.

The chain joins TRBV5-1 to TRBJ1-1, with TRBD1 identical over 7 bases. This CDR3 has 16 residues. Germline V gene data show CDR1 as SGHRS and CDR2 as YFSETQ. Losses at the gene ends were 4 bases for V and 4 bases for J; bases not matched to a gene: 13. CDR3 amino acids: CASSAVPTQGVTEAFF. The CDR3 DNA follows: TGCGCCAGCAGCGCGGTCCCGACTCAGGGGGTCACTGAAGCTTTCTTT. The whole variable domain, remainder taken from reference TRBV5-1 and TRBJ1-1, is KAGVTQTPRYLIKTRGQQVTLSCSPISGHRSVSWYQQTPGQGLQFLFEYFSETQRNKGNFPGRFSGRQFSNSRSEMNVSTLELGDSALYLCASSAVPTQGVTEAFFGQGTRLTVV.

This clonotype has only a few counts. The chain links TRBV12-3 or TRBV12-4 to TRBJ2-7; the D is unclear. The CDR3 has 13 amino acids. V lost 2 bases to trimming and J lost 4 bases, with 9 bases between them. The CDR3 region has the DNA TGTGCCAGCAGTTTACTCTTATTTTACGAGCAGTACTTC. Protein: CASSLLLFYEQYF.

This clonotype was detected only once. The chain uses TRBV11-2 and TRBJ2-5, with D tentatively TRBD2 (5 bases). CDR3 size: 17 residues. The germline V gene has CDR1 SGHAT and CDR2 FQNNGV. Trimming took off 5 bases at V and 0 bases at J, with 19 bases between the two ends. The chain's CDR3 is CASSLPGLRPYQETQYF. The CDR3 coding sequence is TGTGCCAGCAGCCTTCCAGGACTTCGCCCGTACCAAGAGACCCAGTACTTC.

The J gene is TRBJ2-1, the V gene TRBV12-3 or TRBV12-4; TRBD1 aligns across 7 bases. CDR3 length: 14 residues. V lost 6 bases to trimming and J lost 4 bases; unmatched junction nucleotides: 6. CDR3 sequence: CASRPGTVYNEQFF. CDR3 bases: TGTGCCAGCAGACCCGGGACAGTTTACAATGAGCAGTTCTTC.

The chain has TRBV7-8 and TRBJ1-1; D not certain. Germline assignment: CDR1 SGHVS and CDR2 FQNEAQ. The V and J ends lost 5 bases and 3 bases respectively, with 13 bases between them. The CDR3 extends over 14 amino acids. The CDR3 loop reads CASSPSIGDTEAFF. The CDR3 DNA is TGTGCCAGCAGCCCCAGCATCGGCGACACTGAAGCTTTCTTT.